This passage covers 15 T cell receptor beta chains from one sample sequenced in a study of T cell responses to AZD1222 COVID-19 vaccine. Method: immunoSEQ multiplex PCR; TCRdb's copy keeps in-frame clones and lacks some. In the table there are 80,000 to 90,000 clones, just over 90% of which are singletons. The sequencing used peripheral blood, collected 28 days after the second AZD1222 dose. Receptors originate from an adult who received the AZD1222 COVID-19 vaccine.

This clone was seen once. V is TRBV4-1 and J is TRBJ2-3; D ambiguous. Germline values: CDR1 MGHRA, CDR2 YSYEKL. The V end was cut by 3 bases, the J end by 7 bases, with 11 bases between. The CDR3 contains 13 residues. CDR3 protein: CASSQSEANTQYF. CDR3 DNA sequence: TGCGCCAGCAGCCAGTCCGAAGCCAATACGCAGTATTTT.

The CDR3 DNA follows: TGTGCCAGCAGTTACAAGTATGGCTACACCTTC. This encodes CASSYKYGYTF. V is TRBV6-2 or TRBV6-3 and J is TRBJ1-2; D is ambiguous. V lost 2 bases to trimming and J lost 5 bases, with 3 bases between them. The CDR3 is 11 residues long. CDR1 and CDR2 (germline): MNHEY, SVGEGT.

CDR3 sequence (DNA): TGTGCCAGCAGCTTAGGAGCGGGGGAGGGCACAGATACGCAGTATTTT. Translating it yields CASSLGAGEGTDTQYF. The chain employs TRBV7-2 and TRBJ2-3; 8 bases agree with TRBD2. The CDR3 is 16 amino acids. Germline trimming cut 1 base from V and 1 base from J; bases unmatched to any gene: 4. The germline V gene encodes CDR1 SGHTA and CDR2 FQGNSA. Together with reference TRBV7-2 and TRBJ2-3, the CDR3 gives the full variable domain: GAGVSQSPSNKVTEKGKDVELRCDPISGHTALYWYRQSLGQGLEFLIYFQGNSAPDKSGLPSDRFSAERTGGSVSTLTIQRTQQEDSAVYLCASSLGAGEGTDTQYFGPGTRLTVL.

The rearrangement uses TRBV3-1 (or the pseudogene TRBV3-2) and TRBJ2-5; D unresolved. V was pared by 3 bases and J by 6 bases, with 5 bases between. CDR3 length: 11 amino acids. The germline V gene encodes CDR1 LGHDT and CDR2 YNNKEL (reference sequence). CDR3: CASSQKQTQYF. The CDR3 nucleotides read TGTGCCAGCAGCCAGAAGCAGACCCAGTACTTC.

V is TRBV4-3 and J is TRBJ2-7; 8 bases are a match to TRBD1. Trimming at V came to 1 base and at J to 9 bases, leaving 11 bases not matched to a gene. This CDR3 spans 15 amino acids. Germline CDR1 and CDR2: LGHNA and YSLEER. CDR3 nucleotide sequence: TGCGCCAGCAGCCAAGCCTGGACAGGGATGTTGGTGCAGTACTTC. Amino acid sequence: CASSQAWTGMLVQYF.

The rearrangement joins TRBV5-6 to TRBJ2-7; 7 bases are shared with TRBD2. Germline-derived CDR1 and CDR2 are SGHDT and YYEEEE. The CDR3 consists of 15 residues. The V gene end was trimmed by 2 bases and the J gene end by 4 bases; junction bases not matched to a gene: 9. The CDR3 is CASSFGFGGGYEQYF. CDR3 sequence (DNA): TGTGCCAGCAGCTTTGGGTTCGGGGGAGGGTACGAGCAGTACTTC. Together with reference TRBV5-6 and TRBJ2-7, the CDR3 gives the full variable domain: DAGVTQSPTHLIKTRGQQVTLRCSPKSGHDTVSWYQQALGQGPQFIFQYYEEEERQRGNFPDRFSGHQFPNYSSELNVNALLLGDSALYLCASSFGFGGGYEQYFGPGTRLTVT.

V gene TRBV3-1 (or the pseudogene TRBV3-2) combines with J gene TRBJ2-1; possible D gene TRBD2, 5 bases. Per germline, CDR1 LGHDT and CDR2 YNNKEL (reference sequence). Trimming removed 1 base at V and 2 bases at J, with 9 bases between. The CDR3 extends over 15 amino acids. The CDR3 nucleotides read TGTGCCAGCAGCCAAGGGCTAGCTCCCTACAATGAGCAGTTCTTC. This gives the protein CASSQGLAPYNEQFF.

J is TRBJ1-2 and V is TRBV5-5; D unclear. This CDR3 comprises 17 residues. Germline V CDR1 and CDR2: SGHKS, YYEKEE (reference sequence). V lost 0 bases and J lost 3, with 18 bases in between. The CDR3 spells CASSLDTMSVSYYGYTF. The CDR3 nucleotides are TGTGCCAGCAGCTTGGACACCATGTCAGTTTCGTACTATGGCTACACCTTC.

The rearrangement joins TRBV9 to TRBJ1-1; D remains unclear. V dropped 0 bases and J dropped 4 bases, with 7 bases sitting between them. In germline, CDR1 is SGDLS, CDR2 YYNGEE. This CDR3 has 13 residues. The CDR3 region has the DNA TGTGCCAGCAGCGTAGGAGACGCCACTGAAGCTTTCTTT. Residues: CASSVGDATEAFF.

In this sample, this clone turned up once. The CDR3 DNA follows: TGTGCCAGCAGCCAAGTAGCCATCGCCAACACCGGGGAGCTGTTTTTT. Protein sequence: CASSQVAIANTGELFF. The genes are TRBV3-1 (or the pseudogene TRBV3-2) and TRBJ2-2; D is uncertain. The CDR3 length is 16 residues. Trimming cost V 1 base and J 2 bases, with 11 bases left between them. Germline values: CDR1 LGHDT, CDR2 YNNKEL (reference sequence).

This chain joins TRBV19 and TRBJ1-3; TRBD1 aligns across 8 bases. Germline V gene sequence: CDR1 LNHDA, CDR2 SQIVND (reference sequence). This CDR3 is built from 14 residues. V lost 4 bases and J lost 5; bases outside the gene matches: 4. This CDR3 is CASSTGTGRNTIYF. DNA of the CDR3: TGTGCCAGTAGTACCGGGACAGGAAGAAACACCATATATTTT.

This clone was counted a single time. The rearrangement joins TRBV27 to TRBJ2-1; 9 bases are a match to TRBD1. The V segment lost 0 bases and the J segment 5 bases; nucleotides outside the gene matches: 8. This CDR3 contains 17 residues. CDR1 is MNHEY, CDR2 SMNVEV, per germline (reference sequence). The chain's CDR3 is CASSLSPGTGLHNEQFF. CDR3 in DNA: TGTGCCAGCAGTTTATCTCCCGGGACAGGGCTCCACAATGAGCAGTTCTTC.

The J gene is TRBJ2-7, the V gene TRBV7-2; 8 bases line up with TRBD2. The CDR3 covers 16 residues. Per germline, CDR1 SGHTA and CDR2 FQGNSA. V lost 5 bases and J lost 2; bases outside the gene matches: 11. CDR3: CASSPGRVPATYEQYF. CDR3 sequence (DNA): TGTGCCAGCAGCCCCGGGAGGGTGCCGGCGACCTACGAGCAGTACTTC.

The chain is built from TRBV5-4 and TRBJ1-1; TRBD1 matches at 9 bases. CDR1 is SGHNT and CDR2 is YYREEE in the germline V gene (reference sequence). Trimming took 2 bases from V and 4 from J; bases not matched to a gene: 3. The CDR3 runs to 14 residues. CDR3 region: CASSFDRGSTEAFF. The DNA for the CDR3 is TGTGCCAGCAGCTTTGACAGGGGGAGCACTGAAGCTTTCTTT.

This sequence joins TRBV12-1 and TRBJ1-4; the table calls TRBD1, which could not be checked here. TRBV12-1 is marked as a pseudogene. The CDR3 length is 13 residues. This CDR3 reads CASRWQGYEKLFF. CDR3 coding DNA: TGTGCCAGCAGGTGGCAGGGATATGAAAAACTGTTTTTT.